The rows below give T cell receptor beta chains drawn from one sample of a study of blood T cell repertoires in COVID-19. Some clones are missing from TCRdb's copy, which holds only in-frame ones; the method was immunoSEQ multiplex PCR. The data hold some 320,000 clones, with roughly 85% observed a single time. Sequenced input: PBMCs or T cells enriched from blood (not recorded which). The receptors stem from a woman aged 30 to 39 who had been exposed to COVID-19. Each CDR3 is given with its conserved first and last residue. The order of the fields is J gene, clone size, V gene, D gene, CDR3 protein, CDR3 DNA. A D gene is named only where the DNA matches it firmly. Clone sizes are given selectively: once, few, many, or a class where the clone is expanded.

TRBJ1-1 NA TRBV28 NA CASSRTGAFF TGTGCCAGCAGTCGCACGGGAGCTTTCTTT
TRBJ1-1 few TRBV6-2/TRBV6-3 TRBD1 CASSNLGQKNTEAFF TGTGCCAGCAGCAACTTGGGACAGAAGAACACTGAAGCTTTCTTT
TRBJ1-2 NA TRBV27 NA CASSPFTGISNYGYTF TGTGCCAGCAGTCCGTTTACCGGGATCTCTAACTATGGCTACACCTTC
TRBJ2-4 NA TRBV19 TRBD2 CASPGAASGGRKNIQYF TGTGCCAGTCCCGGGGCGGCTAGCGGGGGCCGCAAAAACATTCAGTACTTC
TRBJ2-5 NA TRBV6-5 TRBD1 CASSRTGQAQETQYF TGTGCCAGCAGTAGGACAGGGCAAGCCCAAGAGACCCAGTACTTC
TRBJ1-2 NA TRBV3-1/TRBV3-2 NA CASSQSAGSNYGYTF TGTGCCAGCAGCCAATCGGCAGGGTCGAACTATGGCTACACCTTC
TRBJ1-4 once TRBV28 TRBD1 CASSGSGTGARELFF TGTGCCAGCAGCGGATCAGGGACAGGGGCGAGAGAACTGTTTTTT
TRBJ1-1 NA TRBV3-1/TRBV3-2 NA CASSQDKGTLF TGTGCCAGCAGCCAAGATAAGGGGACACTTTTT
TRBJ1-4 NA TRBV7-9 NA CASSPPWGPEEKLFF TGTGCCAGCAGCCCCCCGTGGGGGCCGGAGGAAAAACTGTTTTTT
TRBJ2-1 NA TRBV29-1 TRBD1 CSAGQTDEQFF TGCAGCGCGGGACAGACGGATGAGCAGTTCTTC
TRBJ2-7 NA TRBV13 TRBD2 CASSLGRTSGMKTYEQYF TGTGCCAGCAGCTTAGGCCGGACTAGCGGGATGAAAACCTACGAGCAGTACTTC
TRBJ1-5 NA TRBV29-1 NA CSVSQGGGNQPQHF TGCAGCGTTTCACAGGGAGGGGGCAATCAGCCCCAGCATTTT
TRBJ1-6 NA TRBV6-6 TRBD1 CASSLLQGAFDNSPLHF TGTGCCAGCAGTCTCCTACAGGGGGCCTTCGATAATTCACCCCTCCACTTT
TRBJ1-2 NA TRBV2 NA CASIPSAGFGGYTF TGTGCCAGCATACCAAGTGCCGGGTTTGGGGGCTACACCTTC
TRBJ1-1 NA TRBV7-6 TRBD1 CASSPRTGPGTEAFF TGTGCCAGCAGCCCGAGGACAGGGCCGGGCACTGAAGCTTTCTTT
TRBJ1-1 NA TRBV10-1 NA CASSVGGEAFF TGCGCCAGCAGTGTCGGGGGTGAAGCTTTCTTT
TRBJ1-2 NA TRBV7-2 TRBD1 CASSYRTGGKGYTF TGTGCCAGCAGCTACAGGACAGGTGGGAAGGGCTACACCTTC
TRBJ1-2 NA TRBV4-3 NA CASSQFKGFVNYGYTF TGCGCCAGCAGCCAGTTTAAGGGGTTTGTTAACTATGGCTACACCTTC
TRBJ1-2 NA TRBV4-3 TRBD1 CASSHSTGGNYGYTF TGCGCCAGCAGCCATTCGACAGGGGGAAACTATGGCTACACCTTC
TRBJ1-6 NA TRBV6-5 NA CASSWREKDSPLHF TGTGCCAGCAGTTGGCGGGAAAAGGATTCACCCCTCCACTTT
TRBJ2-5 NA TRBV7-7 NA CASSLFSGQETQYF TGTGCTAGCAGCTTATTCAGCGGACAAGAGACCCAGTACTTC
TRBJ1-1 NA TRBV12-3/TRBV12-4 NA CASSLARAAEAFF TGTGCCAGCAGTTTAGCGCGGGCAGCTGAAGCTTTCTTT
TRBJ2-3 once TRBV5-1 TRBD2 CASSLIAGGPGDTQYF TGCGCCAGCAGCCTAATAGCGGGGGGGCCTGGAGATACGCAGTATTTT
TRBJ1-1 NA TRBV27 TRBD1 CAIFTGGYTEAFF TGTGCCATTTTTACAGGGGGATACACTGAAGCTTTCTTT
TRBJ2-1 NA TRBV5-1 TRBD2 CASNPRLAGEPGSYNEQFF TGCGCCAGCAACCCCAGACTAGCGGGAGAGCCGGGCTCCTACAATGAGCAGTTCTTC
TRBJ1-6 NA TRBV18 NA CASSPSGLRDSPLHF TGTGCCAGCTCACCGTCAGGGCTAAGAGATTCACCCCTCCACTTT
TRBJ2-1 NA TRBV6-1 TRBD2 CASSERTSGTGRQFF TGTGCCAGCAGTGAAAGGACTAGCGGGACTGGGAGGCAGTTCTTC
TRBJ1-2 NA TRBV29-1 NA CSVEEWSGVYGYTF TGCAGCGTTGAAGAATGGTCAGGTGTGTATGGCTACACCTTC
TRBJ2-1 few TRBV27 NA CATSLGELRYNEQFF TGTGCCACAAGTTTAGGGGAGTTAAGGTACAATGAGCAGTTCTTC
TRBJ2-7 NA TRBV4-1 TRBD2 CASSQDLKRGYSYEQYF TGCGCCAGCAGCCAAGATTTAAAGCGGGGGTACTCCTACGAGCAGTACTTC
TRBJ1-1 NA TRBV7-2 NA CASSSTPNTEAFF TGTGCCAGCAGCTCGACACCGAACACTGAAGCTTTCTTT
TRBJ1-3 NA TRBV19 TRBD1 CASSSTSFRDSSGNTIYF TGTGCCAGTAGTAGTACGTCATTCCGGGACAGCTCTGGAAACACCATATATTTT
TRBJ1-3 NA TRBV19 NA CASSIQRANTIYF TGTGCCAGTAGTATCCAGAGGGCAAACACCATATATTTT
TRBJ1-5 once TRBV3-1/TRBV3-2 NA CASSQGMVLRGQPQHF TGTGCCAGCAGCCAGGGTATGGTTCTTAGGGGTCAGCCCCAGCATTTT
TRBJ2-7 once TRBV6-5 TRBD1 CASSSVGTGTYEQYF TGTGCCAGCAGTTCGGTTGGGACAGGAACCTACGAGCAGTACTTC
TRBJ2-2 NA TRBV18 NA CASSREGNTGELFF TGTGCCAGCTCACGAGAGGGGAACACCGGGGAGCTGTTTTTT
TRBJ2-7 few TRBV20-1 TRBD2 CSASADGGSSYEQYF TGCAGTGCTAGTGCGGACGGGGGGAGCTCCTACGAGCAGTACTTC
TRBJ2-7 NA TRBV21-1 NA CASSTGTGSYEQYF TGTGCCAGCAGCACCGGGACAGGTAGCTACGAGCAGTACTTC
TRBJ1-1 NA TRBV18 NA CASSREDAEAFF TGTGCCAGCTCACGGGAGGACGCTGAAGCTTTCTTT
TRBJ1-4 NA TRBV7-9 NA CASSFKGRDEKLFF TGTGCCAGCAGCTTTAAGGGGCGTGATGAAAAACTGTTTTTT
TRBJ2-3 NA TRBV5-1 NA CASSVQGVETQYF TGCGCCAGCAGCGTCCAGGGCGTCGAAACGCAGTATTTT
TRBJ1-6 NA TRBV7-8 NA CASKRPGGGLYSPLHF TGTGCCAGCAAGCGACCCGGTGGAGGCTTATATTCACCCCTCCACTTT
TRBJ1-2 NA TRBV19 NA CASSVRSGIGYTF TGTGCCAGTAGCGTTCGTTCCGGTATAGGCTACACCTTC
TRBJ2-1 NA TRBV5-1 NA CASSFNTGNEQFF TGCGCCAGCAGCTTTAATACCGGCAATGAGCAGTTCTTC
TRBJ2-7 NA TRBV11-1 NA CASTPRGSPSYEQYF TGTGCCAGCACCCCGCGGGGCAGTCCCTCCTACGAGCAGTACTTC
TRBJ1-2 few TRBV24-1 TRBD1 CATGQGAGYTF TGTGCCACGGGACAGGGGGCTGGCTACACCTTC
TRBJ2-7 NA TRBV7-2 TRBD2 CASSLVTGGFYEQYF TGTGCCAGCAGCTTGGTTACGGGAGGGTTCTACGAGCAGTACTTC
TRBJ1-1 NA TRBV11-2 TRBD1 CASSLGQGVGTEAFF TGTGCCAGCAGCTTAGGACAGGGGGTAGGCACTGAAGCTTTCTTT
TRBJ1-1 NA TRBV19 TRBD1 CASSLSRPGTGALTTEAFF TGTGCCAGTAGTCTATCCAGACCCGGGACAGGGGCCTTAACCACTGAAGCTTTCTTT
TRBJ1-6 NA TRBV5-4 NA CASSSPSWAGDTNSPLHF TGTGCCAGCAGCTCTCCTTCCTGGGCAGGGGATACTAATTCACCCCTCCACTTT
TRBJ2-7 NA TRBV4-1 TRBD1 CASSRSDMGQTYEQYF TGCGCCAGCAGCCGGTCAGATATGGGACAGACCTACGAGCAGTACTTC
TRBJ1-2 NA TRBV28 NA CASQSGNYGYTF TGTGCCAGCCAAAGCGGGAACTATGGCTACACCTTC
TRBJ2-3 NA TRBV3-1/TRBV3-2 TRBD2 CASSRAGGPKSDTQYF TGTGCCAGCAGCCGAGCGGGAGGGCCAAAATCAGATACGCAGTATTTT
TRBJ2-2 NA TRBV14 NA CASSNPRQSDAGELFF TGTGCCAGCAGCAACCCGCGACAGTCAGACGCCGGGGAGCTGTTTTTT
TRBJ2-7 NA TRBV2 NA CASREDSGSEQYF TGTGCCAGCAGAGAAGACTCAGGGTCCGAGCAGTACTTC
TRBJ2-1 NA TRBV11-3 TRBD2 CASSLVLAGGHNEQFF TGTGCCAGCAGCTTAGTACTAGCGGGGGGACACAATGAGCAGTTCTTC